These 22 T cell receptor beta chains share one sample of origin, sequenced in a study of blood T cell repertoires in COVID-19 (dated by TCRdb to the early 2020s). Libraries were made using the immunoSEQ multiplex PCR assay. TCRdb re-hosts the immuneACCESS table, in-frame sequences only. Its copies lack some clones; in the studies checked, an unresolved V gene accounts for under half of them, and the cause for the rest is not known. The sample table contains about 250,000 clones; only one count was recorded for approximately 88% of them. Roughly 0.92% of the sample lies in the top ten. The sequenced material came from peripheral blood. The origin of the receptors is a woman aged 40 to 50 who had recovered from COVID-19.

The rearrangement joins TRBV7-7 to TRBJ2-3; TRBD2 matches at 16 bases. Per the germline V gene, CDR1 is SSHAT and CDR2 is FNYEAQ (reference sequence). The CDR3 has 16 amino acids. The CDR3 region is CAIPGLAGGGTDTQYF. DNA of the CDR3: TGTGCTATCCCGGGACTAGCGGGAGGGGGCACAGATACGCAGTATTTT.

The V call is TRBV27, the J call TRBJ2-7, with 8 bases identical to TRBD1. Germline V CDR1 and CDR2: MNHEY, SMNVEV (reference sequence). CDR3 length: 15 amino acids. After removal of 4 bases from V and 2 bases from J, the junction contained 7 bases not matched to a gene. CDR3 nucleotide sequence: TGTGCCAGCAGTTACGGGGACAGGTTTACCTACGAGCAGTACTTC. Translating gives CASSYGDRFTYEQYF.

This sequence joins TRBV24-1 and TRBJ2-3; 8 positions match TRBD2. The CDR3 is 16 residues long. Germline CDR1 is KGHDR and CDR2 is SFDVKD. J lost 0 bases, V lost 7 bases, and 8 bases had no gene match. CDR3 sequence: CATSQEAGVSTDTQYF. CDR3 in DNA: TGTGCCACCAGCCAAGAAGCGGGAGTCAGCACAGATACGCAGTATTTT.

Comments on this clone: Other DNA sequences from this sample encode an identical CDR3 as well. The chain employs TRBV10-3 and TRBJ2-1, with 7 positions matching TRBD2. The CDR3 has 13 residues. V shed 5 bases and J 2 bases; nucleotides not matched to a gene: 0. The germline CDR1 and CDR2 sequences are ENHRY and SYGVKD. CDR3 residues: CAISSGTYNEQFF. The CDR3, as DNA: TGTGCCATCAGTAGCGGGACCTACAATGAGCAGTTCTTC.

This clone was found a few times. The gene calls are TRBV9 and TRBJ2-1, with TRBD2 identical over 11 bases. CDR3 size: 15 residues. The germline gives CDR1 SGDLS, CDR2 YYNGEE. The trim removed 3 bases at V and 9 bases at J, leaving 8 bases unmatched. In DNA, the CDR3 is TGTGCCAGCAGCGCCGGGACTAGCGGAGCTATTGAGCAGTTCTTC. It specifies CASSAGTSGAIEQFF. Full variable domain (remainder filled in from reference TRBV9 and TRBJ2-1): DSGVTQTPKHLITATGQRVTLRCSPRSGDLSVYWYQQSLDQGLQFLIQYYNGEERAKGNILERFSAQQFPDLHSELNLSSLELGDSALYFCASSAGTSGAIEQFFGPGTRLTVL.

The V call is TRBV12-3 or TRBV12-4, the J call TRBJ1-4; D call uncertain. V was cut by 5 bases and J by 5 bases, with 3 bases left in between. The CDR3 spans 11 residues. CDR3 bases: TGTGCCAGCAGTGCGAATGAAAAACTGTTTTTT. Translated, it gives CASSANEKLFF.

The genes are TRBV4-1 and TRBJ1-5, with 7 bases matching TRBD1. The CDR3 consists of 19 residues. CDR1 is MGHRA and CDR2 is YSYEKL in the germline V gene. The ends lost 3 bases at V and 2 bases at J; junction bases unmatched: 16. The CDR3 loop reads CASSHTGAGGRLGNQPQHF. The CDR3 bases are TGCGCCAGCAGCCACACAGGGGCAGGGGGTCGTTTAGGCAATCAGCCCCAGCATTTT.

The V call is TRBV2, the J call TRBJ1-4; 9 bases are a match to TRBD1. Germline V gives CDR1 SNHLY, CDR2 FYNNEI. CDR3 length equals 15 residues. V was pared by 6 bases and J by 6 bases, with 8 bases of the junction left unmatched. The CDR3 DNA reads TGTGCCAGCAGGGCTCCGGGACAGGGAGATGAAAAACTGTTTTTT. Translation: CASRAPGQGDEKLFF.

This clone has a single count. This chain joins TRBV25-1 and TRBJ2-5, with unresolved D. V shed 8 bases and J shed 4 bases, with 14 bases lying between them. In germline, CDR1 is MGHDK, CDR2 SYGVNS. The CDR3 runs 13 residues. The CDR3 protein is CASRLAVGETQYF. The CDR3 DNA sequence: TGTGCCAGCCGCCTTGCGGTGGGAGAGACCCAGTACTTC.

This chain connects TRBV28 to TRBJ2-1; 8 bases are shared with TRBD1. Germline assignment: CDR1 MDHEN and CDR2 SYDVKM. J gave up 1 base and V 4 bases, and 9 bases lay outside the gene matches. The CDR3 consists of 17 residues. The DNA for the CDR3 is TGTGCCAGCAGTTCCCGCGCGGGACAGGCGTCCTACAATGAGCAGTTCTTC. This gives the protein CASSSRAGQASYNEQFF.

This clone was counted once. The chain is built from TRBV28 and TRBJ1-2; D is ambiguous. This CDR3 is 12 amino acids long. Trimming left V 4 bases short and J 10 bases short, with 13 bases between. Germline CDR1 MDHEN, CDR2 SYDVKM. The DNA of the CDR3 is TGTGCCAGCAGTTCCACCGGACTTGCCTACACCTTC. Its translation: CASSSTGLAYTF.

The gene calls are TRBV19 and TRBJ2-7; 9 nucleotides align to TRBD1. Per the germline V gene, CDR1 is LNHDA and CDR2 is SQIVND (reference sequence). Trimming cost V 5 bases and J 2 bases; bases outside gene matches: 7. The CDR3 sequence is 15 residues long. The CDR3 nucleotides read TGTGCCAGTAGTCCTTGGACAGGGGCCACCTACGAGCAGTACTTC. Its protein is CASSPWTGATYEQYF. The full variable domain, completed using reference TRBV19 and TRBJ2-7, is DGGITQSPKYLFRKEGQNVTLSCEQNLNHDAMYWYRQDPGQGLRLIYYSQIVNDFQKGDIAEGYSVSREKKESFPLTVTSAQKNPTAFYLCASSPWTGATYEQYFGPGTRLTVT.

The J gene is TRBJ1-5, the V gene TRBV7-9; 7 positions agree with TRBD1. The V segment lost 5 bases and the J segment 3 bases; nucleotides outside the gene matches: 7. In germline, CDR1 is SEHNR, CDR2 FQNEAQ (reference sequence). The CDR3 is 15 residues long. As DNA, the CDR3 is TGTGCCAGCAGCCCCAGCGGACAGGACAATCAGCCCCAGCATTTT. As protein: CASSPSGQDNQPQHF.

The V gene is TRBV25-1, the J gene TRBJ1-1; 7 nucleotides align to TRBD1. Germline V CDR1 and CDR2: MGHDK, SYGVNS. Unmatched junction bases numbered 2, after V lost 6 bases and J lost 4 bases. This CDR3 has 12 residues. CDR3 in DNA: TGTGCCAGCAGGACAGGGCCCACTGAAGCTTTCTTT. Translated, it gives CASRTGPTEAFF.

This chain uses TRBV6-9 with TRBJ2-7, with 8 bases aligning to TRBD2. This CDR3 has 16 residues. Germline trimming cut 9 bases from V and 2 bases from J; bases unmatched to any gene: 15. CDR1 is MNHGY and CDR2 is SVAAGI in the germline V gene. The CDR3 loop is CASRHLEREPPYEQYF. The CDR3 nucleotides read TGTGCCAGTAGACATCTTGAGCGGGAGCCTCCCTACGAGCAGTACTTC.

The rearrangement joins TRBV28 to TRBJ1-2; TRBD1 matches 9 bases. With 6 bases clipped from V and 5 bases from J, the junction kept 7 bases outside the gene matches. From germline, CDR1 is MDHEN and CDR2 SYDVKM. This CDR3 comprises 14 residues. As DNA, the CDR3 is TGTGCCAGCAGCCTCCGGACAGGGGCTTATGGCTACACCTTC. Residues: CASSLRTGAYGYTF.

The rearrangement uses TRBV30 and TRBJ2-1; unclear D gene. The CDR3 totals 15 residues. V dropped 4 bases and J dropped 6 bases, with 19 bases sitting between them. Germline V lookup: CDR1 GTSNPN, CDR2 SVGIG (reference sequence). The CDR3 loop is CAWTSSHHPSNEQFF. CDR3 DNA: TGTGCCTGGACTTCCTCACACCACCCCTCCAATGAGCAGTTCTTC.

This chain's CDR3 is CATSSIGHNTGELFF. DNA for the CDR3: TGTGCCACCAGCAGCATTGGCCACAACACCGGGGAGCTGTTTTTT. This chain links TRBV15 with TRBJ2-2; D uncertain. The CDR3 has 15 residues. V lost 3 bases and J lost 2, with 10 bases in between. Per germline, CDR1 LNHNV and CDR2 YYDKDF (reference sequence).

CDR3 in amino acids: CASSLDWRESYEQYF. As DNA, the CDR3 is TGTGCCAGCAGCCTCGACTGGCGGGAGTCCTACGAGCAGTACTTC. This sequence joins TRBV11-2 and TRBJ2-7; 7 positions match TRBD2. CDR1 is SGHAT, CDR2 FQNNGV, per germline. J lost 1 base, V lost 5 bases, and 8 bases had no gene match. The CDR3 is 15 amino acids.

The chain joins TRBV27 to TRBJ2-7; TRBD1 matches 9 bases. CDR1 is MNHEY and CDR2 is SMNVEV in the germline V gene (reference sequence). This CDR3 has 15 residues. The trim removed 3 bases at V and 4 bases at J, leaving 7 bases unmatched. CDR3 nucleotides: TGTGCCAGCAGTTTCCCCCAAGGACAGGGGTACGAGCAGTACTTC. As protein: CASSFPQGQGYEQYF.

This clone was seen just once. The CDR3, as DNA: TGTGCCAGTACCCTGACAGGGGAAAGCTACGAGCAGTACTTC. Protein: CASTLTGESYEQYF. The chain is built from TRBV19 and TRBJ2-7, with TRBD1 matching 8 bases. The junction had 8 bases not matched to a gene; V was cut back by 7 bases and J by 3 bases. Germline CDR1 LNHDA, CDR2 SQIVND (reference sequence). This CDR3 is built from 14 residues. Full variable domain (outside the CDR3, taken from reference TRBV19 and TRBJ2-7): DGGITQSPKYLFRKEGQNVTLSCEQNLNHDAMYWYRQDPGQGLRLIYYSQIVNDFQKGDIAEGYSVSREKKESFPLTVTSAQKNPTAFYLCASTLTGESYEQYFGPGTRLTVT.

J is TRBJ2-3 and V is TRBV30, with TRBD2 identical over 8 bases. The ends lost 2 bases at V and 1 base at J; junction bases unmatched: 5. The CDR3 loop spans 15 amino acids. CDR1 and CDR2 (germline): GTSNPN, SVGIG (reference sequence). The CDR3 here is CAWSRAGGGTDTQYF. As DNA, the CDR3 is TGTGCCTGGAGTCGTGCGGGAGGAGGCACAGATACGCAGTATTTT.